This T cell receptor beta chain appears in the sequencing data of a study of breast tumors, draining lymph nodes, adjacent tissues. Findings and limits, study-wide: Compared with basal-like, luminal-like tumors shared significantly more repertoire with nontumor tissue.

This clonotype was detected many times. Its antigen is undetermined. Breast cancer patients provided tissue from their axillary draining lymph nodes. A single record per CDR3 protein comes from TCRdb applying MiXCR to the multiplex PCR reads. The repertoire holds 200,000 or so distinct CDR3 sequences, with around 29% as singletons. The CDR3 is 13 amino acids. Per germline, CDR1 MNHNS and CDR2 SASEGT. V lost 4 bases and J lost 5, with 8 bases in between. The chain links TRBV6-1 to TRBJ2-2; tentatively, D is TRBD1 (6 bases). The TCR comes from a female donor with breast cancer. Some clones in this sample may be carry-over from other donors' samples. The sample comprised axillary lymph node tissue. The CDR3 coding sequence is TGTGCCAGCAGTGCAGGGGTTACCGGGGAGCTGTTTTTT. Translated: CASSAGVTGELFF.